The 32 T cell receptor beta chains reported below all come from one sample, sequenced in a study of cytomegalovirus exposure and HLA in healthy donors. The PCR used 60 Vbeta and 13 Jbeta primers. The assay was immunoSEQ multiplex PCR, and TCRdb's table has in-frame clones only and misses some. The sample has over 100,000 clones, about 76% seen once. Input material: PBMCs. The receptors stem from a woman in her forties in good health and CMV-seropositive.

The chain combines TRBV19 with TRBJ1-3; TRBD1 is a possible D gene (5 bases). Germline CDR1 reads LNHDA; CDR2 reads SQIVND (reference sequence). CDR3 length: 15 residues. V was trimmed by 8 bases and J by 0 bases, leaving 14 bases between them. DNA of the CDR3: TGTGCCAGTGTGTATGCAGGGAACTCTGGAAACACCATATATTTT. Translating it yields CASVYAGNSGNTIYF.

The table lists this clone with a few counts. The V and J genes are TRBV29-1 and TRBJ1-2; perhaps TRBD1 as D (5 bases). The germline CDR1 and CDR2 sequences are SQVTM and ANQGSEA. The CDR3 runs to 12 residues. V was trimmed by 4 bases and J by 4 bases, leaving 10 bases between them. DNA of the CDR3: TGCAGCGTTGCAGGGCGAATCTATGGCTACACCTTC. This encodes CSVAGRIYGYTF.

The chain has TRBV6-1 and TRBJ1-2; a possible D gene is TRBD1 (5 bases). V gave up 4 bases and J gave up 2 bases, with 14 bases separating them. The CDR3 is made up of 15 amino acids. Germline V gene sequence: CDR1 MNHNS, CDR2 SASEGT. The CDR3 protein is CASSGFQGRNYGYTF. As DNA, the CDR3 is TGTGCCAGCAGTGGTTTCCAGGGTAGGAACTATGGCTACACCTTC.

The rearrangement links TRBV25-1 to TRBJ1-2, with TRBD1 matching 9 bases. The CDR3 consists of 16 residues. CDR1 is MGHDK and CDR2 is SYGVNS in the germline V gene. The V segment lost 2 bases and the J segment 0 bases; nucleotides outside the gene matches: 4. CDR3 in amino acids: CASSEAGTGSNYGYTF. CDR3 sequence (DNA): TGTGCCAGCAGTGAAGCAGGGACAGGGTCTAACTATGGCTACACCTTC.

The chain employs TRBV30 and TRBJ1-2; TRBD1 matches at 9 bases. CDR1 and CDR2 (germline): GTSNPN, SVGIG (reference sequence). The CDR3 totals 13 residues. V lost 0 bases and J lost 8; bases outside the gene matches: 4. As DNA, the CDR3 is TGTGCCTGGAGTGTACAGGGGGCTATAGGCTACACCTTC. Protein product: CAWSVQGAIGYTF.

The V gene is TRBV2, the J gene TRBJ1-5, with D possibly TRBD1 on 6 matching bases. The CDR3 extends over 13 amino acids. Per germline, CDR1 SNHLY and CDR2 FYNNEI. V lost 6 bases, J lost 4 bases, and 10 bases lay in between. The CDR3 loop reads CASRGTYNQPQHF. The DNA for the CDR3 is TGTGCCAGCAGGGGGACATATAATCAGCCCCAGCATTTT.

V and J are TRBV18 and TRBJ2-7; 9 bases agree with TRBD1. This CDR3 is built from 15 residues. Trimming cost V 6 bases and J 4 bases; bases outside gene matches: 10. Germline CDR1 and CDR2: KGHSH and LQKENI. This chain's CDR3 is CASSLGQGPFYEQYF. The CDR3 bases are TGTGCCAGCTCGTTGGGACAGGGACCTTTTTACGAGCAGTACTTC.

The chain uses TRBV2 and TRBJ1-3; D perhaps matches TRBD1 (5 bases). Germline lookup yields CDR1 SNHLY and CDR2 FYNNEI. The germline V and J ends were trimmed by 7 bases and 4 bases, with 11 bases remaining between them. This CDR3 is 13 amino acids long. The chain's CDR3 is CASKGLPGNTIYF. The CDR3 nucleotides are TGTGCCAGCAAGGGACTCCCAGGAAACACCATATATTTT.

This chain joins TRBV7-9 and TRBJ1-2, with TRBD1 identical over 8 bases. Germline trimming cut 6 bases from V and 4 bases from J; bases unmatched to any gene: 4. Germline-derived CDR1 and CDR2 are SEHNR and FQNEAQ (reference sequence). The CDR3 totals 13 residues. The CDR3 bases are TGTGCCAGCAGTGGACAGGGCGCCTATGGCTACACCTTC. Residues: CASSGQGAYGYTF.

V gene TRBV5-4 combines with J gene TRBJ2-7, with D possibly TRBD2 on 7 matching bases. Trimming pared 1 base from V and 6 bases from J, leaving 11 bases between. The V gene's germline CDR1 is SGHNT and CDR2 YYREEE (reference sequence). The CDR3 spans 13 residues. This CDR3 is CASSLIGGGEQYF. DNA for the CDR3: TGTGCCAGCAGCTTGATAGGGGGGGGCGAGCAGTACTTC.

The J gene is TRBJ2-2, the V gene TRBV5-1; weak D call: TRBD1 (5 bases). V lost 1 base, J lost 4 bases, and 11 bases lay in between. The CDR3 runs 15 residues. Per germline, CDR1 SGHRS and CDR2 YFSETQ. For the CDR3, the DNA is TGCGCCAGCAGCTTGAGGGGTGGCAGCACCGGGGAGCTGTTTTTT. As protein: CASSLRGGSTGELFF.

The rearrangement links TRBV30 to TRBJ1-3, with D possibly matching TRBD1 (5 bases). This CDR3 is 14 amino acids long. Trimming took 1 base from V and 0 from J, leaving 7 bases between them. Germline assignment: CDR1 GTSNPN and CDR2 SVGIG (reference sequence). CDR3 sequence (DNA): TGTGCCTGGAGTGGACAGATCTCTGGAAACACCATATATTTT. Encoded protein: CAWSGQISGNTIYF.

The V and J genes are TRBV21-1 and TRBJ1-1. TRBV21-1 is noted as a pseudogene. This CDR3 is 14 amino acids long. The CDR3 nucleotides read TGTGCCAGCAGCAAATACGGGGGGGGAACTGAAGCTTTCTTT. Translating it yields CASSKYGGGTEAFF.

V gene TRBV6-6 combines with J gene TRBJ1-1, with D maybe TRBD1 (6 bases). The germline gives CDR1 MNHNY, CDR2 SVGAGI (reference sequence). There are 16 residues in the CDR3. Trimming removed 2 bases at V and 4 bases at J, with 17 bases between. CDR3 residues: CASSYGLGGAGTEAFF. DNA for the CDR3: TGTGCCAGCAGTTACGGCCTGGGGGGGGCAGGCACTGAAGCTTTCTTT.

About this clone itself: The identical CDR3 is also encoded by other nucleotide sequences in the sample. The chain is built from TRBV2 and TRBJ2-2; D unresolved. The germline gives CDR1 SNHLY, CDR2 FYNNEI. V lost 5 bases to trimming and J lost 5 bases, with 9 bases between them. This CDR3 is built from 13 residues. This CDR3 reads CASSPVETGELFF. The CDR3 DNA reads TGTGCCAGCAGTCCTGTGGAGACCGGGGAGCTGTTTTTT.

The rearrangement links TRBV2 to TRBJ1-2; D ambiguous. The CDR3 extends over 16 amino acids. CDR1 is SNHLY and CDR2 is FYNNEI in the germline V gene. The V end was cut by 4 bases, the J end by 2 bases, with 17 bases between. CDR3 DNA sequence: TGTGCCAGCAGTGTAGAGTCCCCGGGGTCAAACTATGGCTACACCTTC. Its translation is CASSVESPGSNYGYTF.

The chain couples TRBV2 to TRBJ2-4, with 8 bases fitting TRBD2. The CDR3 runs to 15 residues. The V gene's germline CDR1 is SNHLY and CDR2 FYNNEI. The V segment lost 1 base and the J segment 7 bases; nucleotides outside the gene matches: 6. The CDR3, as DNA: TGTGCCAGCAGTGAAGATCTAGCGGGCGGGAACATTCAGTACTTC. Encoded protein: CASSEDLAGGNIQYF. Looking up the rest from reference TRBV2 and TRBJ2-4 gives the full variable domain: EPEVTQTPSHQVTQMGQEVILRCVPISNHLYFYWYRQILGQKVEFLVSFYNNEISEKSEIFDDQFSVERPDGSNFTLKIRSTKLEDSAMYFCASSEDLAGGNIQYFGAGTRLSVL.

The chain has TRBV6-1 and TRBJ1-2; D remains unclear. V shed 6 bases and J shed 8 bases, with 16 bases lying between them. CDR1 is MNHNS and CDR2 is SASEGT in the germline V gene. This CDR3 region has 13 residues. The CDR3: CASRKEARGGYTF. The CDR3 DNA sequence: TGTGCCAGCAGGAAGGAGGCCCGAGGGGGCTACACCTTC.

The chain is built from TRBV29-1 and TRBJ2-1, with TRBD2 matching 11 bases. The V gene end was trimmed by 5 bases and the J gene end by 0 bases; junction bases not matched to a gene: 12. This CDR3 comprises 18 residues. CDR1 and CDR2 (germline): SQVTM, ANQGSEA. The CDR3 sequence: CSVRELAGGLSSYNEQFF. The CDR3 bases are TGCAGCGTTCGGGAGCTAGCGGGGGGCTTAAGCTCCTACAATGAGCAGTTCTTC.

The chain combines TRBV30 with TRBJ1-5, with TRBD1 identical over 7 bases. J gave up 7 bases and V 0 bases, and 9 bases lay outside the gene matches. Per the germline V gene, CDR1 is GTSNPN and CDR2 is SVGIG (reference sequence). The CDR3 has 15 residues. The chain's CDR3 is CAWSVSGGGWQPQHF. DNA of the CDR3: TGTGCCTGGAGTGTGTCAGGGGGAGGTTGGCAGCCCCAGCATTTT.

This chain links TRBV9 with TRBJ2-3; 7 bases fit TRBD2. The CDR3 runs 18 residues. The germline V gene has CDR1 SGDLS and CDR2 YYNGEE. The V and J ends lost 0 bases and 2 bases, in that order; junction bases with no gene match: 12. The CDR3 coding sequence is TGTGCCAGCAGCGTAGCGGGTAGCGGGTGGATAATCACAGATACGCAGTATTTT. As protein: CASSVAGSGWIITDTQYF.

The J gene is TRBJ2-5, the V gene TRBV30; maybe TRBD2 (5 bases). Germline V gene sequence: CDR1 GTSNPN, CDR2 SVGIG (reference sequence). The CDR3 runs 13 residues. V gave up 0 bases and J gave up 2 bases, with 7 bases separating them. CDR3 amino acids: CAWSVADQETQYF. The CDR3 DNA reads TGTGCCTGGAGTGTAGCGGATCAAGAGACCCAGTACTTC.

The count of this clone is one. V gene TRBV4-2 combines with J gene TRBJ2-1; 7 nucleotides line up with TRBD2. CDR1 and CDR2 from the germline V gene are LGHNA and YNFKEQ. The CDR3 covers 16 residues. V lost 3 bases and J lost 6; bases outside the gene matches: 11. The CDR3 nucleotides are TGTGCCAGCAGCCAGGTCGGGCGGGAGCGGCTCAATGAGCAGTTCTTC. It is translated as CASSQVGRERLNEQFF.

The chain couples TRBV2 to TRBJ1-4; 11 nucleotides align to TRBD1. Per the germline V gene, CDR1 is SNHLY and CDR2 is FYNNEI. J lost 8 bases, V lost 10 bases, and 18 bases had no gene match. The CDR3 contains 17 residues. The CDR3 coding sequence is TGTGCCACGAGCCTAGGACAGGGGGCGAGGGTGGCAGAAAAACTGTTTTTT. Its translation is CATSLGQGARVAEKLFF.

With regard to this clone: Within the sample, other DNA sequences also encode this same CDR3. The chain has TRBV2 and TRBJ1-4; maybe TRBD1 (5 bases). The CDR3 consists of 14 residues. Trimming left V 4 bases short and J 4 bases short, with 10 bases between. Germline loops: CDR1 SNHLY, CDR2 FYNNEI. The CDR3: CASSGRGGNEKLFF. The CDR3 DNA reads TGTGCCAGCAGTGGGAGGGGTGGTAATGAAAAACTGTTTTTT.

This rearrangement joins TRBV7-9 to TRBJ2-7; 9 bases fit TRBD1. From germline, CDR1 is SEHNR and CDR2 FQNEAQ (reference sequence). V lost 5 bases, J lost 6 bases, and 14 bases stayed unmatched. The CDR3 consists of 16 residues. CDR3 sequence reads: CASSIYGTGKGFEQYF. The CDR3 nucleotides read TGTGCCAGCAGCATCTACGGGACAGGGAAGGGGTTCGAGCAGTACTTC.

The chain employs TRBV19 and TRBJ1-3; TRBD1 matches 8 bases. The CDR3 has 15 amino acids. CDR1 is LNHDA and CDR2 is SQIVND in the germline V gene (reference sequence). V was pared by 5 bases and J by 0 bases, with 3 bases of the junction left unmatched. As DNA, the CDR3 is TGTGCCAGTAGTCCCAGGGGGCACTCTGGAAACACCATATATTTT. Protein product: CASSPRGHSGNTIYF.

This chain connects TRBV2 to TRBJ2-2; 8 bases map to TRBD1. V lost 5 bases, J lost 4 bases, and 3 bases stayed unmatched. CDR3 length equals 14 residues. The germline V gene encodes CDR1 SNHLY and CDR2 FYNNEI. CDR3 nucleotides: TGTGCCAGCAGTTGGACAGGGTCCACCGGGGAGCTGTTTTTT. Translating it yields CASSWTGSTGELFF.

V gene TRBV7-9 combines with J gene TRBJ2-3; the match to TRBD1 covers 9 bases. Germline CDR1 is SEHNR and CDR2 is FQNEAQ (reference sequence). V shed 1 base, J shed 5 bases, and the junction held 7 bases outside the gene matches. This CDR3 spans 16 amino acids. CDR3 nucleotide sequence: TGTGCCAGCAGCTTAGGCGGGACAGGGTCGTTAGATACGCAGTATTTT. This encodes CASSLGGTGSLDTQYF. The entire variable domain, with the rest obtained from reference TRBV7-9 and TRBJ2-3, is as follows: DTGVSQNPRHKITKRGQNVTFRCDPISEHNRLYWYRQTLGQGPEFLTYFQNEAQLEKSRLLSDRFSAERPKGSFSTLEIQRTEQGDSAMYLCASSLGGTGSLDTQYFGPGTRLTVL.

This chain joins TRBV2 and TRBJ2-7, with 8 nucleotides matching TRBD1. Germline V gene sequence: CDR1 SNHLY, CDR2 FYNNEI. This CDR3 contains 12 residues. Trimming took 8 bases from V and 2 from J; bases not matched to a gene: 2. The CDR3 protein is CASSTGAYEQYF. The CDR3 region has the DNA TGTGCCAGCTCGACAGGGGCCTACGAGCAGTACTTC.

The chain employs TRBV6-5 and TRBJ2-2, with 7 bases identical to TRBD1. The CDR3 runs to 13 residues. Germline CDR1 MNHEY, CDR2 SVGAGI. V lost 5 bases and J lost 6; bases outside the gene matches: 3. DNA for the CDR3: TGTGCCAGCAGTGACAGGGACGCCGGGGAGCTGTTTTTT. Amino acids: CASSDRDAGELFF.

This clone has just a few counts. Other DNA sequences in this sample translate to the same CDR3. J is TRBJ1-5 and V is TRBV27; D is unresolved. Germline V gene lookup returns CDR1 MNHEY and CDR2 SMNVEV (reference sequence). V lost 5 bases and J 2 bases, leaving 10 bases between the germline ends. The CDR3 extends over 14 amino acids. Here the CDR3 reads CASSLRQGNQPQHF. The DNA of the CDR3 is TGTGCCAGCAGTCTCAGGCAGGGCAATCAGCCCCAGCATTTT.